This T cell receptor beta chain was captured by sequencing in a study of shared clonotypes between healthy human individuals. Germline assignment: CDR1 SEHNR and CDR2 FQNEAQ (reference sequence). V was clipped by 5 bases and J by 6 bases, with 4 bases between them. The CDR3 has 11 amino acids. Naive CD8 cells comprised CD45RO-negative, CCR7-positively selected cells, excluding terminally differentiated effector memory CD45RA+ cells. To note about this clone: Other DNA sequences in this sample translate to the same CDR3.

Measured with immunoSEQ multiplex PCR; TCRdb has only the in-frame clones, and not every one. Among some 2,100,000 clones listed, approximately 94% were seen once. Sequencing was carried out using naive CD8+ T cells from PBMCs. The chain has TRBV7-9 and TRBJ2-2; D not resolved. This receptor was identified in a man aged 18 to 30 in good health. Some clones in this sample may be carry-over from other donors' samples. This chain's CDR3 is CASSPPGELFF. Here the CDR3 DNA reads TGTGCCAGCAGCCCTCCCGGGGAGCTGTTTTTT.